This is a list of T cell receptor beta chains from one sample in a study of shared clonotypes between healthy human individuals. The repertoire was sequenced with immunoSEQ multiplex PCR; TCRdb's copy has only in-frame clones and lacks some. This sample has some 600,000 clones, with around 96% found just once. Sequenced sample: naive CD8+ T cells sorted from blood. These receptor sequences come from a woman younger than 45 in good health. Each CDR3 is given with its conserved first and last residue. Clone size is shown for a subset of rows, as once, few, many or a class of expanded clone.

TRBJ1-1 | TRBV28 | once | CASRPQGRLNTEAFF
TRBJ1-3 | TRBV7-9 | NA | CASSKSLGGNTIYF
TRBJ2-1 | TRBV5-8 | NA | CASSPGTSGYNEQFF
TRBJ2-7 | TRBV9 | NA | CASSVASATSYEQYF
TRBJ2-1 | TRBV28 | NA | CASVTGISYNEQFF
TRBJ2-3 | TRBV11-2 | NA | CASSPVTSSKDTDTQYF
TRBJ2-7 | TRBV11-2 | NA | CASSLVSAYEQYF
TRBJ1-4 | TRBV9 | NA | CASSVDPLRGLPVVNEKLFF
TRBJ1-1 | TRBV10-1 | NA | CASRVDRGANTEAFF
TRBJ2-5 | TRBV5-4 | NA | CASSRDETGRREETQYF
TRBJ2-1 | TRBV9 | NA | CASSARTAYNEQFF
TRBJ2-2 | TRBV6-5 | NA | CASTPGSGATGELFF
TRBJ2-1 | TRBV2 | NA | CASSDPRLAIFGQFF
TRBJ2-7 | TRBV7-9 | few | CASSSSSGTGGHEQYF
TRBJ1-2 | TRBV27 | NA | CASSLSGVGISADYGYTF
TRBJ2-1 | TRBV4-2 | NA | CASSQKSRETYNEQFF
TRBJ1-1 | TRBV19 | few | CASQNMWGMNTEAFF
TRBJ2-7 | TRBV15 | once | CATSRDNQRVAYEQYF
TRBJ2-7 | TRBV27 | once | CASTMRPSGSSYEQYF
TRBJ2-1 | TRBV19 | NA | CASSIDNSGYNEQFF
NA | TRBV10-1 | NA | CASSESGSEQYF
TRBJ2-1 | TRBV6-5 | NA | CASSLAGSYNEQFF